The TCR beta chain under discussion was sequenced for a study of control samples from healthy donors and cancer patients. TCRdb's table, derived via immunoSEQ multiplex PCR, lists solely in-frame clones and lacks some. The sample lists under 140,000 clones, approximately 87% occurring once. This clonotype was sampled from a woman aged 60 to 75 with lung cancer. The sample consisted of PBMCs.

CDR3 region: CASRGQAFSGNTIYF. CDR3 sequence (DNA): TGTGCCAGCAGGGGACAGGCTTTCTCTGGAAACACCATATATTTT. The rearrangement joins TRBV27 to TRBJ1-3; 8 positions match TRBD1. Germline V gives CDR1 MNHEY, CDR2 SMNVEV (reference sequence). The CDR3 covers 15 residues. V was clipped by 6 bases and J by 0 bases; unmatched bases: 4.